These T cell receptor beta chains were read from a single sample in a study of T cell repertoires in cytomegalovirus infection. TCRdb re-analysed the reads in MiXCR, keeping a single row per CDR3 protein. The table includes roughly 760,000 distinct CDR3 sequences, 35% detected once. Input material: PBMCs. Every receptor here comes from a human donor in good health (CMV status not recorded). Some clones in this sample may be carry-over from other donors' samples. Each CDR3 is given with its conserved first and last residue. The D gene is left open where the match is weak. A clone size is listed for some rows: how often the clone was seen (once, few, many), or a class if it is expanded.

CASSFGVSLMNTEAFF | TGTGCCAGCAGCTTCGGGGTTTCCCTCATGAACACTGAAGCTTTCTTT | TRBV5-4 | . | TRBJ1-1 | .
CASSREQGSLYEQYF | TGCGCCAGCAGCCGAGAACAGGGGTCTCTCTACGAGCAGTACTTC | TRBV4-1 | TRBD1 | TRBJ2-7 | .
CASSLGTGRTDTQYF | TGTGCCAGCAGCTTAGGGACAGGGAGGACAGATACGCAGTATTTT | TRBV11-2 | TRBD1 | TRBJ2-3 | many
CASSQPSGLELADTQYF | TGCGCCAGCAGCCAACCATCCGGACTAGAATTGGCAGATACGCAGTATTTT | TRBV4-1 | TRBD2 | TRBJ2-3 | .
CASSLSPPKNIQYF | TGTGCCAGCAGCCTCTCTCCCCCCAAAAACATTCAGTACTTC | TRBV6-2/TRBV6-3 | . | TRBJ2-4 | .
CASSFAGAEDTEAYF | TGTGCCAGCAGTTTCGCGGGAGCCGAGGACACTGAAGCTTACTTT | TRBV27 | . | TRBJ1-1 | .
CSAFAGTPYYNEQFF | TGCAGTGCTTTCGCCGGGACCCCGTACTACAATGAGCAGTTCTTC | TRBV20-1 | . | TRBJ2-1 | .
CASSYYPGLRNTEAFF | TGTGCCAGCAGTTACTATCCCGGACTCAGGAACACTGAAGCTTTCTTT | TRBV6-5 | . | TRBJ1-1 | once
CASRRGTGGGSYNSPLHF | TGTGCCAGCAGACGCGGGACAGGGGGTGGTTCCTATAATTCACCCCTCCACTTT | TRBV6-1 | TRBD1 | TRBJ1-6 | .
CASSQDRINQPQHF | TGCGCCAGCAGCCAAGATCGGATCAATCAGCCCCAGCATTTT | TRBV4-1 | . | TRBJ1-5 | few
CASTSPGQGGNTIYF | TGTGCCAGCACCTCACCGGGACAGGGGGGAAACACCATATATTTT | TRBV12-3/TRBV12-4 | TRBD1 | TRBJ1-3 | .
CASSPGTPRDNEQFF | TGTGCCAGCTCACCCGGGACACCCAGGGACAATGAGCAGTTCTTC | TRBV18 | . | TRBJ2-1 | few
CASSQDPGQVLIYGYTF | TGCGCCAGCAGCCAAGATCCAGGACAGGTATTAATCTATGGCTACACCTTC | TRBV4-1 | TRBD1 | TRBJ1-2 | .
CASSLGGGGPYEQYF | TGTGCCAGCAGCTTAGGGGGGGGAGGGCCCTACGAGCAGTACTTC | TRBV7-2 | TRBD2 | TRBJ2-7 | .
CASSYSTGRSQETQYF | TGTGCCAGCAGTTACTCGACCGGTAGATCGCAAGAGACCCAGTACTTC | TRBV6-6 | . | TRBJ2-5 | .
CAIRQGGNSPLHF | TGTGCCATCAGGCAGGGTGGTAATTCACCCCTCCACTTT | TRBV10-3 | . | TRBJ1-6 | few
CAISESSDEQFF | TGTGCCATCAGTGAAAGTAGCGATGAGCAGTTCTTC | TRBV10-3 | . | TRBJ2-1 | .
CASSLYRGITYEQYF | TGTGCCAGCAGCTTATATCGGGGGATCACCTACGAGCAGTACTTC | TRBV7-2 | . | TRBJ2-7 | many
CSVEDGQSRPYGYTF | TGCAGCGTGGAAGACGGACAGTCCCGACCCTATGGCTACACCTTC | TRBV29-1 | . | TRBJ1-2 | .
CASSRDREGSGELFF | TGTGCCAGCAGCCGGGACAGGGAGGGGAGCGGGGAGCTGTTTTTT | TRBV7-8 | TRBD1 | TRBJ2-2 | .
CASSESAGKNSPLHF | TGTGCCAGCAGTGAATCGGCAGGGAAAAATTCACCCCTCCACTTT | TRBV25-1 | . | TRBJ1-6 | few
CASSLSPGGSYGYTF | TGTGCCAGCAGTTTATCGCCAGGGGGCAGCTATGGCTACACCTTC | TRBV28 | TRBD1 | TRBJ1-2 | .
CASSAQGAGAWNTEAFF | TGTGCCAGTAGTGCTCAGGGGGCAGGGGCTTGGAACACTGAAGCTTTCTTT | TRBV19 | TRBD1 | TRBJ1-1 | .
CASSRARVQETQYF | TGTGCCAGCAGCCGCGCTAGGGTCCAAGAGACCCAGTACTTC | TRBV7-2 | . | TRBJ2-5 | few
CASSLGRLVGAQYF | TGTGCCAGCAGCTTAGGTCGTCTAGTTGGGGCCCAGTACTTC | TRBV7-2 | . | TRBJ2-5 | few
CASSQPLAGVGVNEQFF | TGCGCCAGCAGCCAACCACTAGCGGGGGTAGGGGTCAATGAGCAGTTCTTC | TRBV4-1 | TRBD2 | TRBJ2-1 | .
CASSMQGASNQPQHF | TGTGCCAGTAGTATGCAGGGAGCCAGCAATCAGCCCCAGCATTTT | TRBV19 | . | TRBJ1-5 | .
CAISALNEQFF | TGTGCCATCAGTGCTTTAAATGAGCAGTTCTTC | TRBV10-3 | . | TRBJ2-1 | .
CASSWSRLIYEQYF | TGTGCCAGCAGCTGGTCTCGTTTAATTTACGAGCAGTACTTC | TRBV11-3 | . | TRBJ2-7 | few
CASSLVSPGYDTDTQYF | TGTGCCAGCAGCTTAGTTTCCCCCGGGTACGACACAGATACGCAGTATTTT | TRBV7-6 | . | TRBJ2-3 | .
CASSEDREQETQYF | TGTGCCAGCAGCGAAGACAGGGAACAAGAGACCCAGTACTTC | TRBV7-8 | TRBD1 | TRBJ2-5 | .
CASSLGGGNQAFF | TGTGCCAGCAGTTTAGGTGGCGGAAACCAAGCTTTCTTT | TRBV12-3/TRBV12-4 | . | TRBJ1-1 | few
CASSPYPMGGYTF | TGTGCCAGCAGCCCATACCCCATGGGTGGCTACACCTTC | TRBV7-4 | . | TRBJ1-2 | .
CASSRQGVSTGELFF | TGTGCCAGTAGTCGACAGGGGGTCTCCACCGGGGAGCTGTTTTTT | TRBV19 | TRBD1 | TRBJ2-2 | .
CASSESGLRETQYF | TGTGCCAGCAGTGAATCAGGGTTACGAGAGACCCAGTACTTC | TRBV2 | . | TRBJ2-5 | .
CAWSPLGAGYGYTF | TGTGCCTGGAGCCCCCTGGGAGCAGGGTATGGCTACACCTTC | TRBV30 | . | TRBJ1-2 | .
CASSQEVLNGGYTF | TGCGCCAGCAGCCAAGAGGTCTTAAATGGGGGCTACACCTTC | TRBV4-1 | . | TRBJ1-2 | few
CASSLSGRGQGSQETQYF | TGTGCCAGCAGCTTAAGTGGTCGTGGACAGGGCAGCCAAGAGACCCAGTACTTC | TRBV7-3 | TRBD1 | TRBJ2-5 | .
CASSLSTAGNQPQHF | TGTGCCAGCAGCTTATCCACCGCCGGCAATCAGCCCCAGCATTTT | TRBV7-2 | . | TRBJ1-5 | .
CASSLRLRGRRYGGELFF | TGTGCCAGCAGTTTACGTCTCAGGGGTCGGCGGTATGGCGGGGAGCTGTTTTTT | TRBV28 | . | TRBJ2-2 | few
CASSDTPRDRGYTF | TGTGCCAGCAGTGACACCCCCAGGGACCGTGGTTACACCTTC | TRBV6-6 | . | TRBJ1-2 | few
CASSYSVRWASGNTIYF | TGTGCCAGCAGTTACTCGGTTCGGTGGGCCTCTGGAAACACCATATATTTT | TRBV6-5 | . | TRBJ1-3 | few
CASSLAPGPSYF | TGTGCCAGCAGTTTAGCGCCGGGGCCCTCGTACTTC | TRBV12-3/TRBV12-4 | . | TRBJ2-4 | few
CSATTSGGTSDTQYF | TGCAGTGCTACGACTAGCGGGGGGACCTCAGATACGCAGTATTTT | TRBV20-1 | TRBD2 | TRBJ2-3 | few
CASSSFKGDRGKDQPQHF | TGTGCCAGCAGCTCGTTCAAGGGGGACAGGGGTAAGGATCAGCCCCAGCATTTT | TRBV7-9 | TRBD1 | TRBJ1-5 | .
CASSGGQGRTYEQYF | TGTGCCAGTAGTGGCGGACAGGGAAGGACCTACGAGCAGTACTTC | TRBV19 | TRBD1 | TRBJ2-7 | .